A selection of T cell receptor beta chains follows, all from one sample in a study of beta chain features in type 1 diabetes. Clones were read by immunoSEQ multiplex PCR, and TCRdb kept only the in-frame ones, dropping some. The sample has 150,000 to 180,000 clones, about 8.5% seen once; the top ten hold about 0.6%. Sequencing input: central memory CD4+ T cells from blood. The receptors derive from a man younger than 35 in good health. The CDR3 runs from the conserved cysteine through the conserved F or W. The D gene is left open where the match is weak. Not every row has a clone size; where given, it reads once, few, many or a size class.

j_call | v_call | clone_size | d_call | cdr3_aa | cdr3_nt
TRBJ1-2 | TRBV14 | - | - | CASSQRQDYGYTF | TGTGCCAGCAGCCAGAGACAGGACTATGGCTACACCTTC
TRBJ2-3 | TRBV6-4 | - | - | CASSEPGASTDTQYF | TGTGCCAGCAGTGAACCGGGAGCTAGCACAGATACGCAGTATTTT
TRBJ2-7 | TRBV5-1 | few | TRBD2 | CASREGFTSGYEQYF | TGCGCCAGCAGGGAGGGGTTCACTAGCGGCTACGAGCAGTACTTC
TRBJ2-7 | TRBV28 | many | - | CASGRYSYEQYF | TGTGCCAGCGGGAGGTACTCCTACGAGCAGTACTTC
TRBJ2-5 | TRBV4-1 | few | TRBD1 | CASSQGTGYRETQYF | TGCGCCAGCAGCCAAGGGACAGGGTATCGGGAGACCCAGTACTTC
TRBJ2-1 | TRBV5-1 | - | - | CASTLEPHSFSYNEQFF | TGCGCCAGCACCCTTGAGCCTCACTCTTTTTCCTACAATGAGCAGTTCTTC
TRBJ1-2 | TRBV28 | - | TRBD1 | CASSSTGYGYGYTF | TGTGCCAGCAGTTCGACAGGGTATGGCTATGGCTACACCTTC
TRBJ2-5 | TRBV6-1 | few | - | CASSEPTGKQETQYF | TGTGCCAGCAGTGAACCCACAGGGAAACAAGAGACCCAGTACTTC
TRBJ2-5 | TRBV7-2 | few | - | CASSTLTRSETQYF | TGTGCCAGCAGCACTTTGACTAGATCAGAGACCCAGTACTTC
TRBJ1-5 | TRBV4-3 | many | - | CASSQDPGRRPQHF | TGCGCCAGCAGCCAAGACCCTGGGAGGCGGCCCCAGCATTTT
TRBJ2-2 | TRBV7-2 | few | - | CASSSQVAGELFF | TGTGCCAGCAGCTCTCAGGTGGCCGGGGAGCTGTTTTTT
TRBJ2-1 | TRBV19 | - | TRBD2 | CASKLAGIYNEQFF | TGTGCCAGTAAACTAGCGGGGATTTACAATGAGCAGTTCTTC
TRBJ2-1 | TRBV11-2 | many | - | CASSLDRVEQFF | TGTGCCAGCAGCTTAGATCGGGTTGAGCAGTTCTTC
TRBJ2-1 | TRBV5-4 | - | TRBD2 | CASSQEPDWGLATHNEQFF | TGTGCCAGCAGCCAAGAACCAGACTGGGGACTAGCGACTCACAATGAGCAGTTCTTC
TRBJ2-3 | TRBV2 | - | TRBD2 | CASTRLAGGPDTQYF | TGTGCCAGCACGAGACTAGCGGGAGGCCCAGATACGCAGTATTTT
TRBJ2-3 | TRBV5-6 | many | TRBD2 | CASSSLAGVDTQYF | TGTGCCAGCAGCTCATTAGCGGGAGTGGATACGCAGTATTTT
TRBJ2-7 | TRBV29-1 | many | TRBD2 | CSVASGASYEQYF | TGCAGCGTTGCTAGCGGGGCCTCCTACGAGCAGTACTTC
TRBJ1-4 | TRBV5-1 | few | - | CASSWAGPSDEKLFF | TGCGCCAGCAGCTGGGCCGGTCCTTCCGACGAAAAACTGTTTTTT
TRBJ1-5 | TRBV9 | - | - | CARINPRQVSNQPQHF | TGTGCCAGAATCAACCCGAGACAGGTTAGCAATCAGCCCCAGCATTTT
TRBJ2-7 | TRBV5-1 | few | - | CASSPSGLTYEQYF | TGCGCCAGCAGCCCGTCCGGGTTAACCTACGAGCAGTACTTC
TRBJ2-1 | TRBV6-1 | few | - | CASSATRSPEEQFF | TGTGCCAGCAGTGCTACTCGCTCCCCGGAGGAGCAGTTCTTC
TRBJ2-5 | TRBV4-3 | few | - | CASSQDPYPGLETQYF | TGCGCCAGCAGCCAAGATCCCTACCCAGGATTAGAGACCCAGTACTTC
TRBJ2-2 | TRBV5-4 | few | - | CASSGGGGMNTGELFF | TGTGCCAGCAGTGGGGGGGGCGGCATGAACACCGGGGAGCTGTTTTTT